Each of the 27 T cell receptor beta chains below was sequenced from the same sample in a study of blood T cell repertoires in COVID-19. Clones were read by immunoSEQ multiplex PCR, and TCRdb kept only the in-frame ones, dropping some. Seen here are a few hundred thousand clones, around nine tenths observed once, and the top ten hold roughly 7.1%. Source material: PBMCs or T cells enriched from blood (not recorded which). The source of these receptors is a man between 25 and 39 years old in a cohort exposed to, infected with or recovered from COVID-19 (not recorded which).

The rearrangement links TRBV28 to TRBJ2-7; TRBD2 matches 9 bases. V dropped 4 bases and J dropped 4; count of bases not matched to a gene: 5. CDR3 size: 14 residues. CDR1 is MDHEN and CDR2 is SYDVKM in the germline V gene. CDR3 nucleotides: TGTGCCAGCAGTTCAACGGGACTAGCATACGAGCAGTACTTC. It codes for CASSSTGLAYEQYF.

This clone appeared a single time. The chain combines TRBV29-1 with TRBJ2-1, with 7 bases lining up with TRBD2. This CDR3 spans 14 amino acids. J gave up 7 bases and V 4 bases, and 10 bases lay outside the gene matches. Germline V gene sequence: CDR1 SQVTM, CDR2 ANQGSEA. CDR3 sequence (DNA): TGCAGCGTTGGGAGGGCGGGAGCCTTGAATGAGCAGTTCTTC. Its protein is CSVGRAGALNEQFF.

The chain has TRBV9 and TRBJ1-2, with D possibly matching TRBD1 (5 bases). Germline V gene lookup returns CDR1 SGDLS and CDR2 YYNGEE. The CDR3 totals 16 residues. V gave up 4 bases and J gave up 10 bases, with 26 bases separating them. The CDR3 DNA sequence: TGTGCCAGCAGCACCCACCCGGGAGGGACGGGCAGGACCTACACCTTC. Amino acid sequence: CASSTHPGGTGRTYTF.

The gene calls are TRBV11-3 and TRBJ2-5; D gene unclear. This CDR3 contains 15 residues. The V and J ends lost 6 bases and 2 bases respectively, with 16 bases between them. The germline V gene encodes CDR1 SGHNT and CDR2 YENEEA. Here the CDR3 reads CASRAPTVVQETQYF. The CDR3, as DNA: TGTGCCAGCAGGGCCCCCACAGTTGTGCAAGAGACCCAGTACTTC.

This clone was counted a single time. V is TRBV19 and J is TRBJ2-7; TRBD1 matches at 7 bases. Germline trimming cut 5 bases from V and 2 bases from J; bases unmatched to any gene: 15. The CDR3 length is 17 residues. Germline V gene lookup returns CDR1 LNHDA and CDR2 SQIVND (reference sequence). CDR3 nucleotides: TGTGCCAGTAGTCGAAGCAGGACAGGCGGAAACACCTACGAGCAGTACTTC. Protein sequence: CASSRSRTGGNTYEQYF.

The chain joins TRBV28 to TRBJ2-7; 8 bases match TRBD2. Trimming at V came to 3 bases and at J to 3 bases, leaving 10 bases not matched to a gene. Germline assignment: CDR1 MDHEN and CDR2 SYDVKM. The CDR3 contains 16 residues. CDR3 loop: CASSFLRLAGLYEQYF. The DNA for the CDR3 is TGTGCCAGCAGTTTCCTGAGGCTAGCGGGTCTCTACGAGCAGTACTTC.

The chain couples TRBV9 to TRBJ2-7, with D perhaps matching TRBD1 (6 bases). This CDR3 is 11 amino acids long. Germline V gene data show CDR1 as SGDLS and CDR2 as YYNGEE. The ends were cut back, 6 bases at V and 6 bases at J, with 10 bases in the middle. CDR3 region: CASTQGCEQYF. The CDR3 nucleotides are TGTGCCAGCACCCAGGGGTGCGAGCAGTACTTC. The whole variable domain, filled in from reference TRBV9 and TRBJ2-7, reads DSGVTQTPKHLITATGQRVTLRCSPRSGDLSVYWYQQSLDQGLQFLIQYYNGEERAKGNILERFSAQQFPDLHSELNLSSLELGDSALYFCASTQGCEQYFGPGTRLTVT.

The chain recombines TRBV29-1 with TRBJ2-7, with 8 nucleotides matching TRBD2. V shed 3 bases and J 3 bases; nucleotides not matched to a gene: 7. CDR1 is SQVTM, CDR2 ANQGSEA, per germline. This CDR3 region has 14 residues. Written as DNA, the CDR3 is TGCAGCGTTGAGAAACTAGCGGAAAACTACGAGCAGTACTTC. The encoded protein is CSVEKLAENYEQYF.

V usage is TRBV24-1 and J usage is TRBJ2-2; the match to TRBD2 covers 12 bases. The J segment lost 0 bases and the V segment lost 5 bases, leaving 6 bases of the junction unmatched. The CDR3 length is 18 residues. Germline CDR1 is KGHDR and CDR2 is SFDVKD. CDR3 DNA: TGTGCCACCAGTGCAAGAGGACTAGCGGGATCGAACACCGGGGAGCTGTTTTTT. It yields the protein CATSARGLAGSNTGELFF.

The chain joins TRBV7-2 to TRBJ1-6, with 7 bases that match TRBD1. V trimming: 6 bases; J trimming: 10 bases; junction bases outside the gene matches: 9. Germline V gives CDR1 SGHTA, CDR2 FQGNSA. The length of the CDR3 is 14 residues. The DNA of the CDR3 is TGTGCCAGCAGTACCTCTGGGACAGTCTCACCCCTCCACTTT. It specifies CASSTSGTVSPLHF.

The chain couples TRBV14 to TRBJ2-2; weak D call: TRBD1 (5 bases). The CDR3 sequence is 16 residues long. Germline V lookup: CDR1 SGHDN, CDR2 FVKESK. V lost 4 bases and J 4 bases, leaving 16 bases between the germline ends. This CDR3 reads CASSRDRLRSTGELFF. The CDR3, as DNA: TGTGCCAGCAGCCGCGACAGATTACGAAGCACCGGGGAGCTGTTTTTT.

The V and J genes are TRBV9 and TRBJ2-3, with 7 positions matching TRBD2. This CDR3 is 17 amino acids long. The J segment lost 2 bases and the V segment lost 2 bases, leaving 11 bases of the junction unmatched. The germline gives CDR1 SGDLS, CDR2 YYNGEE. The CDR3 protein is CASSVGPPGGPTDTQYF. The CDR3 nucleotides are TGTGCCAGCAGCGTGGGGCCACCGGGGGGACCCACAGATACGCAGTATTTT.

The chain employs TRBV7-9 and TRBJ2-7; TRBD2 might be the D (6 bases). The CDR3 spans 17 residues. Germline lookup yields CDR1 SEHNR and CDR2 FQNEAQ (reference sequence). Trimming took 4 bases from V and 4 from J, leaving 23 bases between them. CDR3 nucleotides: TGTGCCAGCAGCTCGACGACGGGACTCCGAACCCTTTACGAGCAGTACTTC. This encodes CASSSTTGLRTLYEQYF.

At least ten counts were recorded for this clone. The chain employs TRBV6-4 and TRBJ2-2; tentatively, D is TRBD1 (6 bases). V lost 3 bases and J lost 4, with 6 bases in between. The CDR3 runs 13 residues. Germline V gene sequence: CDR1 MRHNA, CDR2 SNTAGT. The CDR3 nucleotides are TGTGCCAGCAGTGAGGGGGCCACCGGGGAGCTGTTTTTT. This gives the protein CASSEGATGELFF.

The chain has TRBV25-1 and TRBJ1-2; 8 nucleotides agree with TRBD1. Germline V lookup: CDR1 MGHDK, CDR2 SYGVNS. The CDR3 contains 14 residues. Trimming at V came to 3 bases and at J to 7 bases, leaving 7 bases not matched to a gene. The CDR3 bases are TGTGCCAGCAGTGAGTCCGGACAGGGAAGTGGCTACACCTTC. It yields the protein CASSESGQGSGYTF.

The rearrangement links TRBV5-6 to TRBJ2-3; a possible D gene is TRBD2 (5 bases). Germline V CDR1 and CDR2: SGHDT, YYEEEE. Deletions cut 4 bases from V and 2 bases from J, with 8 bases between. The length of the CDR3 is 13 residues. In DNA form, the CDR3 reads TGTGCCAGCAGCCCCGGGATCACAGATACGCAGTATTTT. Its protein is CASSPGITDTQYF.

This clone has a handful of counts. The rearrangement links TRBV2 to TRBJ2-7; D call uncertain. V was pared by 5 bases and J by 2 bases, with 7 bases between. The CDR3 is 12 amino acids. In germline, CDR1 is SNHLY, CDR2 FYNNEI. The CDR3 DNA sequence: TGTGCCAGCAGTCCGACTGCCTACGAGCAGTACTTC. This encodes CASSPTAYEQYF.

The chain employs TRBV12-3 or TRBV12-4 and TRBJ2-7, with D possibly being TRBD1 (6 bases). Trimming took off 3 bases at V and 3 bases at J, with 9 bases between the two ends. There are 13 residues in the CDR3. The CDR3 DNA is TGTGCCAGCAGTTTTGGGGACAACTACGAGCAGTACTTC. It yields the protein CASSFGDNYEQYF.

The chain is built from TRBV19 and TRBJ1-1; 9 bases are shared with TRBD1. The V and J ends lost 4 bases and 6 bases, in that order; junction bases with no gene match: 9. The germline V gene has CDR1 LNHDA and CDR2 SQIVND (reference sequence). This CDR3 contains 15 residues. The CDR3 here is CASSRLTGGVSEAFF. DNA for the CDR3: TGTGCCAGTAGTAGACTAACAGGGGGCGTCTCTGAAGCTTTCTTT.

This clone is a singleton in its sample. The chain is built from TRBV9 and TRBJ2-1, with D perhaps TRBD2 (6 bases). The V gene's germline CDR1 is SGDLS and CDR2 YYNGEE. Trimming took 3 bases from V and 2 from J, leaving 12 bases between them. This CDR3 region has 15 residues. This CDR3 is CASSGTSSTYNEQFF. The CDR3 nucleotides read TGTGCCAGCAGCGGCACTAGCAGTACCTACAATGAGCAGTTCTTC. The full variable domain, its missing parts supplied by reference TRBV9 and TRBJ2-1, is DSGVTQTPKHLITATGQRVTLRCSPRSGDLSVYWYQQSLDQGLQFLIQYYNGEERAKGNILERFSAQQFPDLHSELNLSSLELGDSALYFCASSGTSSTYNEQFFGPGTRLTVL.

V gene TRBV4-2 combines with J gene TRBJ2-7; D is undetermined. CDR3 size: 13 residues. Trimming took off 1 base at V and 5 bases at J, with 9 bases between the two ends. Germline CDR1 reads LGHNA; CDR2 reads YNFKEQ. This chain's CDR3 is CASSQGLEDEQYF. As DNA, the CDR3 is TGTGCCAGCAGCCAAGGGTTAGAAGACGAGCAGTACTTC.

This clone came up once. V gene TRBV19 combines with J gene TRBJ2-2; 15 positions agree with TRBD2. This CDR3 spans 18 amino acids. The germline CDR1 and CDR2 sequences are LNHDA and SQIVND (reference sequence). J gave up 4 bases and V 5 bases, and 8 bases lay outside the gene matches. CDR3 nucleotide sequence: TGTGCCAGTAGTCCCCGGACTAGCGGGAGGGCCGCCACCGGGGAGCTGTTTTTT. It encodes CASSPRTSGRAATGELFF.

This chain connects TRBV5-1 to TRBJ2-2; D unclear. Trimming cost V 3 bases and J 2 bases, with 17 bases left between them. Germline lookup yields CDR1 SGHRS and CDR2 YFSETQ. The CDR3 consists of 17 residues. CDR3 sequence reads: CASSSRVQRTNTGELFF. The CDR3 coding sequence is TGCGCCAGCAGCTCCCGGGTCCAGCGAACCAACACCGGGGAGCTGTTTTTT.

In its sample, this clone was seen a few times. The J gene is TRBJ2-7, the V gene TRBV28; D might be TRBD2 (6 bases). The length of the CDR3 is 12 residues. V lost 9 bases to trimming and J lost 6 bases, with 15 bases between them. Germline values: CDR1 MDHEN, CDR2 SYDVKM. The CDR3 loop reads CASQSGDREQYF. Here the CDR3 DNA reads TGTGCCAGTCAGTCGGGGGACCGCGAGCAGTACTTC.

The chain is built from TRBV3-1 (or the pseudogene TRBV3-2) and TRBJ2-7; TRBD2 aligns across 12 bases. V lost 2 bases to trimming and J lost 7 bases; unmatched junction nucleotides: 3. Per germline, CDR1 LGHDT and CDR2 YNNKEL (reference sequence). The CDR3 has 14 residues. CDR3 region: CASSQQGTSGEQYF. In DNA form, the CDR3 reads TGTGCCAGCAGCCAACAAGGGACTAGCGGGGAGCAGTACTTC.

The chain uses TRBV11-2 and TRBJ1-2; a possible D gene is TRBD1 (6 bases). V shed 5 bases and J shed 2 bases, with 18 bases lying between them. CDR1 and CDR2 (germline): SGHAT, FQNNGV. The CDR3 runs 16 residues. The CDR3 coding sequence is TGTGCCAGCAGCCCAGGACCAGGGGTTAGAAACTATGGCTACACCTTC. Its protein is CASSPGPGVRNYGYTF.

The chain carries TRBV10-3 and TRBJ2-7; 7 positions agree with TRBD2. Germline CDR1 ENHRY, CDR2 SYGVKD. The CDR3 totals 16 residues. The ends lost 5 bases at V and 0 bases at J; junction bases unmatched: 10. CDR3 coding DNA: TGTGCCATCAGTTCGGACGGGCTAGCGGTCTCCTACGAGCAGTACTTC. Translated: CAISSDGLAVSYEQYF.